These 2 T cell receptor beta chains came from one sample sequenced in a study of T-cell reconstitution after alpha-beta-depleted transplantation in children. Unique molecular identifiers featured in how the TCRbeta library was prepared. TCRdb reprocessed the PCR reads via MiXCR and lists one record per CDR3 protein. The table records about a million distinct CDR3 sequences, roughly 29% of them present only once. The starting material was PBMCs, mostly from graft donor cells, obtained 360 days after TCRalphabeta/CD19-depleted stem cell transplant. The receptors stem from a boy younger than two who had a stem cell transplant for SCID, so the T cells may come from the graft donor.

In this sample, this clonotype turned up a few times. This sequence joins TRBV6-6 and TRBJ2-3; no definite D call. The CDR3 has 11 amino acids. CDR1 is MNHNY, CDR2 SVGAGI, per germline (reference sequence). Trimming stripped 5 bases from V and 13 bases from J, with 13 bases between. The CDR3 loop reads CASSPLVEKYF. CDR3 nucleotide sequence: TGTGCCAGCAGTCCCCTAGTGGAAAAGTATTTT.

V usage is TRBV4-1 and J usage is TRBJ2-4, with 7 bases matching TRBD1. This CDR3 has 17 amino acids. Germline CDR1 is MGHRA and CDR2 is YSYEKL. V shed 4 bases, J shed 0 bases, and the junction held 9 bases outside the gene matches. CDR3 region: CASSRRQGRRAKNIQYF. Written as DNA, the CDR3 is TGCGCCAGCAGCCGCCGACAGGGTAGGAGAGCCAAAAACATTCAGTACTTC.